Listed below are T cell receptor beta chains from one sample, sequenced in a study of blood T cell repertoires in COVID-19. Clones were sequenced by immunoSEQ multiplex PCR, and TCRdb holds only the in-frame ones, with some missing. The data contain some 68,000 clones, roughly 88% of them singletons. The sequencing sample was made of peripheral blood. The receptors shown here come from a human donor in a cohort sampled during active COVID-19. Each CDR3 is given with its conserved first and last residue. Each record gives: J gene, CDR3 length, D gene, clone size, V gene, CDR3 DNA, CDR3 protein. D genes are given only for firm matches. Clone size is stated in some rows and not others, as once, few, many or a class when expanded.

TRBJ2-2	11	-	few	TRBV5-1	TGCGCCAGCAGAGCGGCCGGGGAGCTGTTTTTT	CASRAAGELFF
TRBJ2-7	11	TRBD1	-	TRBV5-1	TGCGCCAGCAGCGCACAGGGGGAGCAGTACTTC	CASSAQGEQYF
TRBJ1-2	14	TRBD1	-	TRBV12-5	TGTGCTAGTGGTTTCACAGGGGGCGAGGATGGCTACACCTTC	CASGFTGGEDGYTF
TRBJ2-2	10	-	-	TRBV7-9	TGTGCCAGCACCGAGGGGGAGCTGTTTTTT	CASTEGELFF
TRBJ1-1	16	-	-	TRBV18	TGTGCCAGCTCACCCTCCGGGGTGGGCCAGAGCACTGAAGCTTTCTTT	CASSPSGVGQSTEAFF
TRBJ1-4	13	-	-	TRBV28	TGTGCCAGCAGCTACAGGGCTAATGAAAAACTGTTTTTT	CASSYRANEKLFF
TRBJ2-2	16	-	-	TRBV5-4	TGTGCCAGCAGCTTGGGGCTAGGGGTAGGGTCCGGGGAGCTGTTTTTT	CASSLGLGVGSGELFF
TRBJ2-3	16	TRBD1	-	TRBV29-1	TGCAGCGTTGTTGCTGGAAGGACAGGGAGTACAGATACGCAGTATTTT	CSVVAGRTGSTDTQYF
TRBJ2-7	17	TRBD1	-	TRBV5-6	TGTGCCAGCAGCTTGTTTGAGTCCAGGACAGGGCCGTACGAGCAGTACTTC	CASSLFESRTGPYEQYF
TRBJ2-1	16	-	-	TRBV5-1	TGCGCCAGCAGCCCCATAGAAGCGAGTTCCTACAATGAGCAGTTCTTC	CASSPIEASSYNEQFF
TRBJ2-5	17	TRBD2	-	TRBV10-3	TGTGCCATCAGTACAATACGGGGGGGCGGAGGGCAAGAGACCCAGTACTTC	CAISTIRGGGGQETQYF
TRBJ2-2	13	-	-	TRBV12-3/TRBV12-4	TGTGCCAGCAGGGACATAAACACCGGGGAGCTGTTTTTT	CASRDINTGELFF
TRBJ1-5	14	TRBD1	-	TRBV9	TGTGCCAGCAGCGCCGGGACAGGGTCACAGCCCCAGCATTTT	CASSAGTGSQPQHF
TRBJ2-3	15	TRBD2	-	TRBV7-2	TGTGCCAGCAGCATTAGCGGGTCCATCACAGATACGCAGTATTTT	CASSISGSITDTQYF
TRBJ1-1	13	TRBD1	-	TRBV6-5	TGTGCCAGCAGGGGGACAGGGGTCACTGAAGCTTTCTTT	CASRGTGVTEAFF